This T cell receptor (beta chain) was identified during a study of shared clonotypes between healthy human individuals. Study-wide results and limits: Naive CD4 clonotypes were shared across a few donors at about 5.2%. Among donors, sharing of clonotypes was expected to be affected by sequencing depth.

The CDR3 spans 15 residues. With 5 bases removed from V and 2 bases from J, the gap between germline ends came to 15 bases. Germline assignment: CDR1 LNHDA and CDR2 SQIVND (reference sequence). In the case of this clone: The target antigen is unknown.

Researchers ran the assay at a deep level. The material for each subset, its genomic DNA, was split evenly across several immunoSEQ plates. Clones were read by immunoSEQ multiplex PCR, and TCRdb kept only the in-frame ones, dropping some. The table shows approximately 1.4 million clones, with 95% to 99% occurring only once. The clonotype was recovered from a man under 40 in good health. Specimen: naive CD4+ T cells sorted from blood. The subset is: CD45RA+ positively selected. The genes are TRBV19 and TRBJ1-1; tentative D call: TRBD1 (5 bases). The CDR3 DNA is TGTGCCAGTAGTGTGGGACCGAAGAGAAACACTGAAGCTTTCTTT. Translated: CASSVGPKRNTEAFF.